Shown below are 9 T cell receptor beta chains from a single sample sequenced in a study of CD8 T cells in ankylosing spondylitis. MiXCR was run by TCRdb on the 5' RACE reads, yielding one entry per CDR3 protein. The repertoire includes fewer than 400,000 distinct CDR3 sequences, about 14% of them detected once, and 0.85% to 1.4% sits in the top ten. Sample: blood, either unsorted or a sorted T cell fraction (not recorded which). The origin of the receptors is a male donor with ankylosing spondylitis or in good health (not recorded which).

This clonotype was detected a few times. The J gene is TRBJ2-1, the V gene TRBV6-1, with D perhaps TRBD1 (6 bases). Trimming shortened V by 11 bases and J by 5 bases, and 19 bases separated the two germline ends. Germline-derived CDR1 and CDR2 are MNHNS and SASEGT. The CDR3 is made up of 14 amino acids. The CDR3: CALGGVKVNNEQFF. The CDR3 coding sequence is TGTGCCCTTGGGGGCGTTAAAGTAAACAATGAGCAGTTCTTC.

The chain recombines TRBV20-1 with TRBJ2-1; D uncertain. The CDR3 runs to 12 residues. In germline, CDR1 is DFQATT, CDR2 SNEGSKA (reference sequence). The V end was cut by 4 bases, the J end by 6 bases, with 10 bases between. CDR3 sequence (DNA): TGCAGTGCTACCTTCGCAATCAATGAGCAGTTCTTC. This translates into CSATFAINEQFF.

The DNA for the CDR3 is TGCGCCAGCAGGTTATCGGACACAGATACGCAGTATTTT. Its protein product is CASRLSDTDTQYF. The V and J genes are TRBV5-1 and TRBJ2-3, with unresolved D. The CDR3 length is 13 residues. CDR1 is SGHRS, CDR2 YFSETQ, per germline. The V gene lost 5 bases and the J gene lost 2 bases, with 9 bases spanning the gap.

V usage is TRBV7-2 and J usage is TRBJ2-7; D remains unclear. CDR3 length: 14 residues. V shed 5 bases and J shed 2 bases, with 13 bases lying between them. CDR1 SGHTA and CDR2 FQGNSA come from the germline V gene. CDR3: CASSPGSATYEQYF. Here the CDR3 DNA reads TGTGCCAGCAGCCCCGGCTCCGCAACCTACGAGCAGTACTTC.

This clonotype occurred a few times. V is TRBV6-1 and J is TRBJ2-1; the match to TRBD2 covers 8 bases. In germline, CDR1 is MNHNS, CDR2 SASEGT. This CDR3 is built from 13 residues. The V gene end was trimmed by 6 bases and the J gene end by 8 bases; junction bases not matched to a gene: 6. In nucleotides, the CDR3 is TGTGCCAGCAGCTCAGCGGGAGTAGATGAGCAGTTCTTC. Encoded protein: CASSSAGVDEQFF.

The chain couples TRBV5-6 to TRBJ2-1; either TRBD1 or TRBD2 may supply D (6 bases each). V was pared by 8 bases and J by 5 bases, with 14 bases between. In germline, CDR1 is SGHDT, CDR2 YYEEEE. The CDR3 extends over 13 amino acids. The chain's CDR3 is CARLPRGDNEQFF. CDR3 DNA: TGTGCCAGACTCCCTAGGGGGGACAATGAGCAGTTCTTC.

This chain links TRBV11-2 with TRBJ1-6, with 11 bases identical to TRBD1. This CDR3 has 15 amino acids. Germline assignment: CDR1 SGHAT and CDR2 FQNNGV. After removal of 4 bases from V and 9 bases from J, the junction contained 5 bases not matched to a gene. The CDR3 is CASSSGQGARSPLHF. CDR3 in DNA: TGTGCCAGCAGCTCCGGACAGGGGGCTCGTTCACCCCTCCACTTT.

In its sample, this clonotype was seen once. The rearrangement uses TRBV29-1 and TRBJ1-5, with D possibly being TRBD1 (5 bases). CDR3 length: 13 amino acids. Per the germline V gene, CDR1 is SQVTM and CDR2 is ANQGSEA. V gave up 7 bases and J gave up 4 bases, with 14 bases separating them. The CDR3 protein is CSAGGGGNQPQHF. The CDR3 region has the DNA TGCAGCGCTGGGGGGGGAGGGAATCAGCCCCAGCATTTT. Supplemented by reference TRBV29-1 and TRBJ1-5, the full variable domain reads SAVISQKPSRDICQRGTSLTIQCQVDSQVTMMFWYRQQPGQSLTLIATANQGSEATYESGFVIDKFPISRPNLTFSTLTVSNMSPEDSSIYLCSAGGGGNQPQHFGDGTRLSIL.

The rearrangement uses TRBV5-1 and TRBJ1-2; no clear D. Trimming left V 4 bases short and J 5 bases short, with 12 bases between. CDR1 is SGHRS and CDR2 is YFSETQ in the germline V gene. There are 13 residues in the CDR3. CDR3: CASSTVGGYGYTF. CDR3 DNA sequence: TGCGCCAGCAGCACAGTAGGCGGGTATGGCTACACCTTC.